This TCR beta chain originates from a study of control samples from healthy donors and cancer patients. The CDR3 totals 15 residues. CDR1 and CDR2 from the germline V gene are SGHNT and YENEEA. Trimming stripped 5 bases from V and 6 bases from J, with 18 bases between. This clone is a singleton in its sample. The method was immunoSEQ multiplex PCR; TCRdb's version includes in-frame clones alone and lacks a portion of them. The data contain about 120,000 clones, over 75% of them seen just once; the ten biggest clones take up over 6.5%. The rearrangement links TRBV11-3 to TRBJ2-3; D is tentatively TRBD1 or TRBD2 (6 bases each). This receptor was obtained from a man aged 35 to 55 in good health. Sequences were obtained from blood. The CDR3: CASSAPGALLDTQYF. The CDR3 nucleotides are TGTGCCAGCAGCGCTCCGGGGGCCCTGCTGGATACGCAGTATTTT. The whole variable domain, filled in from reference TRBV11-3 and TRBJ2-3, reads EAGVVQSPRYKIIEKKQPVAFWCNPISGHNTLYWYLQNLGQGPELLIRYENEEAVDDSQLPKDRFSAERLKGVDSTLKIQPAELGDSAVYLCASSAPGALLDTQYFGPGTRLTVL.